This T cell receptor (beta chain) was recorded in a study of T cell responses to AZD1222 COVID-19 vaccine. Study results and limitations: Sampling captured repertoires only after the peak T cell response.

Only in-frame clones appear in the TCRdb table, and some are missing; sequencing was by immunoSEQ multiplex PCR. Of around 150,000 clones listed, 88% are singletons. Note on this clone: The antigen remains undetermined.

Sample: peripheral blood, taken on day 0 of AZD1222 vaccination. This TCR was recovered from an adult in good health.

CDR3 sequence (DNA): TGTGCCAGTAGTATGCCAGGGGGTGGCCCTAAAGCTTTCTTT. This codes for CASSMPGGGPKAFF. The chain employs TRBV19 and TRBJ1-1, with 7 bases matching TRBD1. The V gene's germline CDR1 is LNHDA and CDR2 SQIVND (reference sequence). CDR3 size: 14 residues. J lost 9 bases, V lost 3 bases, and 10 bases had no gene match.